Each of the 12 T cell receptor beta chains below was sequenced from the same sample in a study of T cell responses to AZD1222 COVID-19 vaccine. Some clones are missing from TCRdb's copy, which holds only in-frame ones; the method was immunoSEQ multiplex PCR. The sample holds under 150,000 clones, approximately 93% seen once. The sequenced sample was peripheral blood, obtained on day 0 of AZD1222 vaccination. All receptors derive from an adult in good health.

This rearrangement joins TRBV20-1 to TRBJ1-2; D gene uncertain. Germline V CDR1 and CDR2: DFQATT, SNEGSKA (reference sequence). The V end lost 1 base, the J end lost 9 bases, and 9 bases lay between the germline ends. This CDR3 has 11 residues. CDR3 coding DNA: TGCAGTGCTAGAGTTGGAGGGAGCTACACCTTC. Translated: CSARVGGSYTF.

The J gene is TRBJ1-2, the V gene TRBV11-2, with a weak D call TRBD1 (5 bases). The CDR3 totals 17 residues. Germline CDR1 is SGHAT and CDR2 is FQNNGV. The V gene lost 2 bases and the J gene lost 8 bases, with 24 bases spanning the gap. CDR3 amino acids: CASSLKTGGSDPPGYTF. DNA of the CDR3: TGTGCCAGCAGCTTAAAGACGGGGGGTTCGGATCCCCCCGGCTACACCTTC. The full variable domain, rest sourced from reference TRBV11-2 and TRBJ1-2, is EAGVAQSPRYKIIEKRQSVAFWCNPISGHATLYWYQQILGQGPKLLIQFQNNGVVDDSQLPKDRFSAERLKGVDSTLKIQPAKLEDSAVYLCASSLKTGGSDPPGYTFGSGTRLTVV.

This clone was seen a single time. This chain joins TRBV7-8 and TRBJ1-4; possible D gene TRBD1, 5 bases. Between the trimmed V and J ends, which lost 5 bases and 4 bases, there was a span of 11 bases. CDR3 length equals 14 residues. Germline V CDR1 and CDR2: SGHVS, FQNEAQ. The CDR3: CASSQGYGNEKLFF. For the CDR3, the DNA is TGTGCCAGCAGCCAGGGTTATGGTAATGAAAAACTGTTTTTT.

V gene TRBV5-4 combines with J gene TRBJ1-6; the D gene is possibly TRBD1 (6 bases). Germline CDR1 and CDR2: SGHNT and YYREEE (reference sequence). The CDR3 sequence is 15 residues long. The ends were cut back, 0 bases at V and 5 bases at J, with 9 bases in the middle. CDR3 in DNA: TGTGCCAGCAGCTTGGCGGCAGGGGATAATTCACCCCTCCACTTT. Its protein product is CASSLAAGDNSPLHF.

The CDR3 DNA sequence: TGCGCCAGCAGTCCGTACGTCCCTTTGGGCGAAAAACTGTTTTTT. Its translation: CASSPYVPLGEKLFF. This chain connects TRBV10-2 to TRBJ1-4; the D is unclear. This CDR3 has 15 residues. The germline V and J ends were trimmed by 5 bases and 8 bases, with 18 bases remaining between them. Per the germline V gene, CDR1 is WSHSY and CDR2 is SAAADI.

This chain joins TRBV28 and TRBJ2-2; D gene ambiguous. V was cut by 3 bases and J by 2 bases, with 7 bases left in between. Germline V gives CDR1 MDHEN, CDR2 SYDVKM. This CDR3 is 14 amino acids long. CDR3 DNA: TGTGCCAGCAGTTTTCCCATAAACACCGGGGAGCTGTTTTTT. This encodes CASSFPINTGELFF.

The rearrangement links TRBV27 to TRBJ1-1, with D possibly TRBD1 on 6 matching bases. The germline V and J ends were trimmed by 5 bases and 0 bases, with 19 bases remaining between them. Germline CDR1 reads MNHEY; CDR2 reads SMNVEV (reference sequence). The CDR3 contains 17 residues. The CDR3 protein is CASSTTGWGFMNTEAFF. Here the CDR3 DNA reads TGTGCCAGCAGTACCACAGGGTGGGGTTTTATGAACACTGAAGCTTTCTTT.

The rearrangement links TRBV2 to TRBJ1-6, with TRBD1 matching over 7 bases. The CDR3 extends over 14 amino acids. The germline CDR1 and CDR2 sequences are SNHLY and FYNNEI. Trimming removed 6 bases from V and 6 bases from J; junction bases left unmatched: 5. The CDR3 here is CASRDHRGNSPLHF. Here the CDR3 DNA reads TGTGCCAGCAGAGATCACAGGGGTAATTCACCCCTCCACTTT.

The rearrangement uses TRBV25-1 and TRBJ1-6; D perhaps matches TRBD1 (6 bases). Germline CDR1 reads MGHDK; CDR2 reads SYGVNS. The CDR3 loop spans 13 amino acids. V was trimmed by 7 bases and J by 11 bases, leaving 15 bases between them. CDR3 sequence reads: CASKAQGRAPLHF. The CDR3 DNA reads TGTGCCAGCAAAGCACAGGGTAGGGCACCCCTCCACTTT.

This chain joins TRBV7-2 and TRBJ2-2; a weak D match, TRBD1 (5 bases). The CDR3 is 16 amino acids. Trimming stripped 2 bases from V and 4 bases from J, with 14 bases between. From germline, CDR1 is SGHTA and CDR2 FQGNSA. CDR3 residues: CASSLMPGQGTGELFF. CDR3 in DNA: TGTGCCAGCAGCTTAATGCCCGGGCAGGGCACCGGGGAGCTGTTTTTT.

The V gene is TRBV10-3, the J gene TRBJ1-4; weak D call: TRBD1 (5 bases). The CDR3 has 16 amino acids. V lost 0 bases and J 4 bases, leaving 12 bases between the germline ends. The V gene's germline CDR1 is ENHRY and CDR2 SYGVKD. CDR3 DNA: TGTGCCATCAGTGAGTCCCGAATCGGGGGTAATGAAAAACTGTTTTTT. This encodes CAISESRIGGNEKLFF.

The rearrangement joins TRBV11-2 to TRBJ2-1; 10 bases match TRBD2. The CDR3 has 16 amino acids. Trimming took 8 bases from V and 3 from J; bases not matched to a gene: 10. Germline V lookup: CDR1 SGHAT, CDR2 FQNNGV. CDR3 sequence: CASSFIAGGSYNEQFF. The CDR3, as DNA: TGTGCCAGCTCGTTCATAGCGGGAGGAAGCTACAATGAGCAGTTCTTC. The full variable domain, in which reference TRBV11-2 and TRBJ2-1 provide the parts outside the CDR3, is EAGVAQSPRYKIIEKRQSVAFWCNPISGHATLYWYQQILGQGPKLLIQFQNNGVVDDSQLPKDRFSAERLKGVDSTLKIQPAKLEDSAVYLCASSFIAGGSYNEQFFGPGTRLTVL.